These 26 T cell receptor beta chains share one sample of origin, sequenced in a study of T-cell memory formation after mild COVID-19. TCRdb recomputed calls from the 5' RACE reads with MiXCR, one row per CDR3 protein. Seen here are over 150,000 distinct CDR3 sequences, over 20% observed once, and the top ten hold 23%. The source material was PBMCs or a T cell subset sorted from them (not recorded which). Receptor source: an adult woman who had mild COVID-19 (a few samples of this study predate the infection). Cell type and time point are not known.

The chain joins TRBV9 to TRBJ2-1; TRBD2 aligns across 9 bases. This CDR3 spans 19 amino acids. Germline loops: CDR1 SGDLS, CDR2 YYNGEE. After removal of 3 bases from V and 7 bases from J, the junction contained 20 bases not matched to a gene. CDR3 residues: CASSAHGLAGARTSNEQFF. The CDR3 nucleotides are TGTGCCAGCAGCGCCCATGGGTTAGCGGGGGCTAGGACATCGAATGAGCAGTTCTTC. The full variable domain, its missing parts supplied by reference TRBV9 and TRBJ2-1, is DSGVTQTPKHLITATGQRVTLRCSPRSGDLSVYWYQQSLDQGLQFLIQYYNGEERAKGNILERFSAQQFPDLHSELNLSSLELGDSALYFCASSAHGLAGARTSNEQFFGPGTRLTVL.

This clonotype was found a few times. A junction boundary mismatches the germline segment, possibly from a read error. The chain is built from TRBV7-9 and TRBJ1-2, with D perhaps TRBD1 (5 bases). Germline values: CDR1 SEHNR, CDR2 FQNEAQ (reference sequence). The CDR3 runs 13 residues. As DNA, the CDR3 is TGTGCCGGCAGCTCGGCAGGGCAGGGTGGCTACACCTTC. It encodes CAGSSAGQGGYTF.

This clonotype was observed a handful of times. The chain is built from TRBV7-3 and TRBJ2-5, with D maybe TRBD2 (5 bases). Germline lookup yields CDR1 SGHTA and CDR2 FQGTGA. The CDR3 contains 15 residues. V lost 0 bases and J lost 5, with 13 bases in between. CDR3 sequence: CASSLTVLALETQYF. The CDR3 coding sequence is TGTGCCAGCAGCTTAACGGTGCTAGCTTTGGAGACCCAGTACTTC.

The CDR3 loop is CASSQDKEVDIQYF. The CDR3 DNA reads TGTGCCAGCAGCCAAGATAAGGAGGTGGACATTCAGTACTTC. The chain employs TRBV4-2 and TRBJ2-4; a weak D match, TRBD2 (5 bases). Germline V gives CDR1 LGHNA, CDR2 YNFKEQ. The CDR3 is made up of 14 amino acids. V was clipped by 0 bases and J by 8 bases, with 11 bases between them.

This clonotype was picked up a small number of times. The V gene is TRBV5-1, the J gene TRBJ2-7, with 8 positions matching TRBD1. The CDR3 loop spans 16 amino acids. V gave up 3 bases and J gave up 7 bases; unmatched junction bases: 15. Germline V gives CDR1 SGHRS, CDR2 YFSETQ. The CDR3 is CASSWDRDRPRQEQYF. The CDR3 DNA follows: TGCGCCAGCAGCTGGGACCGGGACAGGCCCCGTCAGGAGCAGTACTTC.

Only a few counts were recorded for this clonotype. This chain joins TRBV20-1 and TRBJ2-1; D is unclear. The germline V and J ends were trimmed by 3 bases and 0 bases, with 9 bases remaining between them. The germline V gene has CDR1 DFQATT and CDR2 SNEGSKA (reference sequence). This CDR3 comprises 14 residues. The CDR3 DNA sequence: TGCAGTGCTAGGATTCAGAACTCCTACAATGAGCAGTTCTTC. The encoded protein is CSARIQNSYNEQFF.

The chain joins TRBV29-1 to TRBJ1-2; D is unclear. Germline V gene sequence: CDR1 SQVTM, CDR2 ANQGSEA. Trimming stripped 6 bases from V and 2 bases from J, with 13 bases between. The CDR3 contains 13 residues. The CDR3 loop is CSVSHARNYGYTF. In DNA form, the CDR3 reads TGCAGCGTCTCCCACGCGAGGAACTATGGCTACACCTTC.

This clonotype showed up just a few times. The rearrangement uses TRBV19 and TRBJ2-7; 12 positions agree with TRBD1. The germline V gene has CDR1 LNHDA and CDR2 SQIVND (reference sequence). The CDR3 has 13 residues. J was trimmed by 2 bases and V by 9 bases; bases with no gene match: 2. The chain's CDR3 is CASRDRGPYEQYF. The CDR3 DNA sequence: TGTGCCAGCCGGGACAGGGGGCCCTACGAGCAGTACTTC.

The CDR3 nucleotides are TGTGCCAGTAACCAACAGGGGGCGTTCTTTGGCTACACCTTC. Translating gives CASNQQGAFFGYTF. The chain employs TRBV19 and TRBJ1-2, with 9 bases aligning to TRBD1. The length of the CDR3 is 14 residues. Germline V gene sequence: CDR1 LNHDA, CDR2 SQIVND (reference sequence). V lost 7 bases, J lost 7 bases, and 10 bases stayed unmatched.

This clonotype was seen more than once but under ten times. The chain recombines TRBV9 with TRBJ2-1; 10 positions match TRBD1. Trimming removed 2 bases from V and 5 bases from J; junction bases left unmatched: 1. The CDR3 has 14 residues. The germline V gene has CDR1 SGDLS and CDR2 YYNGEE. CDR3 nucleotide sequence: TGTGCCAGCAGCGTGGGGACAGGGGACAATGAGCAGTTCTTC. It is translated as CASSVGTGDNEQFF.

There are a few counts of this clonotype. The J gene is TRBJ2-7, the V gene TRBV4-1; 10 nucleotides align to TRBD2. Germline CDR1 is MGHRA and CDR2 is YSYEKL. The CDR3 covers 16 residues. V was pared by 3 bases and J by 3 bases, with 8 bases of the junction left unmatched. CDR3 sequence (DNA): TGCGCCAGCAGCCAGCGACAGGGACTAGCGATCTACGAGCAGTACTTC. It yields the protein CASSQRQGLAIYEQYF.

This clonotype was seen a few times. The chain combines TRBV9 with TRBJ1-2, with D unresolved. V lost 0 bases and J lost 0, with 15 bases in between. Looked up from germline, CDR1 is SGDLS and CDR2 is YYNGEE. There are 17 residues in the CDR3. Here the CDR3 DNA reads TGTGCCAGCAGCGTAGCGGGTGACGGGCAGCCTAACTATGGCTACACCTTC. As protein: CASSVAGDGQPNYGYTF. Full variable domain (missing parts from reference TRBV9 and TRBJ1-2): DSGVTQTPKHLITATGQRVTLRCSPRSGDLSVYWYQQSLDQGLQFLIQYYNGEERAKGNILERFSAQQFPDLHSELNLSSLELGDSALYFCASSVAGDGQPNYGYTFGSGTRLTVV.

This sequence joins TRBV12-3 or TRBV12-4 and TRBJ1-2; perhaps TRBD1 as D (6 bases). Trimming removed 10 bases from V and 2 bases from J, with 20 bases in between. CDR3 length equals 15 residues. In DNA, the CDR3 is TGTGCCACCGTTGGGTACAGGGCACCGAACTATGGCTACACCTTC. Its protein is CATVGYRAPNYGYTF.

The gene calls are TRBV24-1 and TRBJ2-7, with 8 bases that match TRBD1. Unmatched junction bases numbered 7, after V lost 7 bases and J lost 12 bases. The CDR3 has 11 residues. Germline assignment: CDR1 KGHDR and CDR2 SFDVKD. The CDR3 loop is CATRDRDVWYF. For the CDR3, the DNA is TGTGCCACCAGGGACAGGGACGTCTGGTACTTC.

This clonotype has a handful of counts. The chain carries TRBV24-1 and TRBJ2-1; D remains unclear. Germline CDR1 reads KGHDR; CDR2 reads SFDVKD. This CDR3 has 16 residues. V was cut by 3 bases and J by 4 bases, with 15 bases left in between. CDR3 amino acids: CATSDGPQRGYNEQFF. The CDR3 coding sequence is TGTGCCACCAGTGATGGCCCTCAACGAGGATACAATGAGCAGTTCTTC.

Here the CDR3 reads CASSLPPGLAYNEQFF. The CDR3 nucleotides are TGTGCCAGCAGCCTACCTCCGGGACTAGCTTACAATGAGCAGTTCTTC. The chain joins TRBV7-9 to TRBJ2-1, with 9 bases lining up with TRBD2. The CDR3 is 16 residues long. V lost 5 bases, J lost 4 bases, and 9 bases stayed unmatched. CDR1 and CDR2 (germline): SEHNR, FQNEAQ (reference sequence).

In its sample, this clonotype was seen a few times. The chain links TRBV7-9 to TRBJ2-1; 8 positions agree with TRBD1. Germline V lookup: CDR1 SEHNR, CDR2 FQNEAQ (reference sequence). V trimming: 6 bases; J trimming: 5 bases; junction bases outside the gene matches: 3. This CDR3 region has 13 residues. This chain's CDR3 is CASRQGGHNEQFF. The CDR3 DNA reads as TGTGCCAGCAGACAGGGGGGCCACAATGAGCAGTTCTTC. Full variable domain (rest looked up from reference TRBV7-9 and TRBJ2-1): DTGVSQNPRHKITKRGQNVTFRCDPISEHNRLYWYRQTLGQGPEFLTYFQNEAQLEKSRLLSDRFSAERPKGSFSTLEIQRTEQGDSAMYLCASRQGGHNEQFFGPGTRLTVL.

The chain joins TRBV4-3 to TRBJ1-1, with D tentatively TRBD1 (5 bases). Looked up from germline, CDR1 is LGHNA and CDR2 is YSLEER. The CDR3 is 14 amino acids. V was cut by 1 base and J by 3 bases, with 9 bases left in between. CDR3 loop: CASSQVQDYTEAFF. CDR3 coding DNA: TGCGCCAGCAGCCAAGTACAGGATTACACTGAAGCTTTCTTT.

The chain combines TRBV7-6 with TRBJ2-1, with 14 bases lining up with TRBD2. The CDR3 contains 16 residues. Germline CDR1 and CDR2: SGHVS and FNYEAQ. J lost 3 bases, V lost 5 bases, and 3 bases had no gene match. The CDR3 DNA reads as TGTGCCAGCAGCGCGGGACTAGCGGGGGACTACAATGAGCAGTTCTTC. It specifies CASSAGLAGDYNEQFF. Based on the CDR3 plus reference TRBV7-6 and TRBJ2-1, the full variable domain is GAGVSQSPRYKVTKRGQDVALRCDPISGHVSLYWYRQALGQGPEFLTYFNYEAQQDKSGLPNDRFSAERPEGSISTLTIQRTEQRDSAMYRCASSAGLAGDYNEQFFGPGTRLTVL.

The chain recombines TRBV5-1 with TRBJ2-1; possibly TRBD1 for D (5 bases). Trimming removed 4 bases at V and 9 bases at J, with 14 bases between. The CDR3 is made up of 13 amino acids. Germline V gene data show CDR1 as SGHRS and CDR2 as YFSETQ. The CDR3 sequence: CASSPRVGAEQFF. As DNA, the CDR3 is TGCGCCAGCAGCCCCAGGGTTGGGGCTGAGCAGTTCTTC.

This clonotype was observed a handful of times. The genes are TRBV20-1 and TRBJ2-7; perhaps TRBD2 as D (5 bases). The V and J ends lost 1 base and 3 bases respectively, with 7 bases between them. Germline CDR1 reads DFQATT; CDR2 reads SNEGSKA (reference sequence). The CDR3 runs 12 residues. The CDR3, as DNA: TGCAGTGCTAGAGCAGCGGTCTACGAGCAGTACTTC. Its protein product is CSARAAVYEQYF.

The rearrangement uses TRBV23-1 and TRBJ2-5, with 12 bases matching TRBD2. TRBV23-1 is given ORF status, its function remaining uncertain. V trimming: 3 bases; J trimming: 5 bases; junction bases outside the gene matches: 10. The CDR3 has 17 amino acids. CDR3 DNA: TGCGCCAGCAGTCACCCCGGGCTAGCGGGGGGGCAGGAGACCCAGTACTTC. This sequence encodes CASSHPGLAGGQETQYF.

This clonotype has a handful of counts. Germline is not matched at one junction end, which may reflect a read error. The V and J genes are TRBV20-1 and TRBJ1-2; 8 bases are shared with TRBD1. CDR3 length: 13 amino acids. CDR1 is DFQATT and CDR2 is SNEGSKA in the germline V gene (reference sequence). CDR3 DNA sequence: TGCAGTGCTCGAGACAGGGGTAACTATGGCTACACCTTC. Amino acids: CSARDRGNYGYTF.

This clonotype was recorded a few times. The genes are TRBV5-1 and TRBJ2-1; maybe TRBD1 (5 bases). The CDR3 has 13 amino acids. The V gene lost 0 bases and the J gene lost 9 bases, with 10 bases spanning the gap. Germline V CDR1 and CDR2: SGHRS, YFSETQ. The CDR3 reads CASSLEDTVEQFF. The CDR3 coding sequence is TGCGCCAGCAGCTTGGAGGACACCGTTGAGCAGTTCTTC.

The V gene is TRBV5-5, the J gene TRBJ1-2; D remains unclear. The germline V gene encodes CDR1 SGHKS and CDR2 YYEKEE (reference sequence). The CDR3 has 14 residues. Trimming shortened V by 5 bases and J by 1 base, and 12 bases separated the two germline ends. Written as DNA, the CDR3 is TGTGCCAGCAGGGTCCTGGAGGTTAACTATGGCTACACCTTC. This encodes CASRVLEVNYGYTF. Full variable domain (missing parts from reference TRBV5-5 and TRBJ1-2): DAGVTQSPTHLIKTRGQQVTLRCSPISGHKSVSWYQQVLGQGPQFIFQYYEKEERGRGNFPDRFSARQFPNYSSELNVNALLLGDSALYLCASRVLEVNYGYTFGSGTRLTVV.

The rearrangement links TRBV9 to TRBJ2-7; the D gene is possibly TRBD1 (5 bases). The CDR3 length is 15 residues. V was trimmed by 4 bases and J by 5 bases, leaving 19 bases between them. Looked up from germline, CDR1 is SGDLS and CDR2 is YYNGEE. The CDR3 reads CASSPEGQGSHEQYF. CDR3 sequence (DNA): TGTGCCAGCAGCCCAGAAGGGCAGGGCAGCCACGAGCAGTACTTC.